Listed below are T cell receptor beta chains from one sample, sequenced in a study of beta chain features in type 1 diabetes. The assay was immunoSEQ multiplex PCR, and TCRdb's table has in-frame clones only and misses some. The sample has under 150,000 clones; roughly 17% are singletons. Specimen: central memory CD4+ T cells from blood. These receptor sequences come from a man aged 18 to 29 with type 1 diabetes. CDR3s include the opening cysteine and the closing phenylalanine or tryptophan. The D gene is left open where the match is weak. Clone size is stated in some rows and not others, as once, few, many or a class when expanded.

d_gene	v_gene	j_gene	abundance	len	CDR3nt	CDR3aa
TRBD2	TRBV7-8	TRBJ2-5	.	16	TGTGCCAGCAGCCAGATGGGACTAGCTGTACAAGAGACCCAGTACTTC	CASSQMGLAVQETQYF
.	TRBV29-1	TRBJ1-1	few	10	TGCAGCGGAGGAGGGGCTGAAGCTTTCTTT	CSGGGAEAFF
TRBD2	TRBV5-1	TRBJ2-2	.	16	TGCGCCAGCAGCTTCGGGACTAGCGGGAGGGCCGGGGAGCTGTTTTTT	CASSFGTSGRAGELFF
.	TRBV6-6	TRBJ1-3	.	12	TGTGCCAGCAGTTACTCAGGAAACACCATATATTTT	CASSYSGNTIYF
.	TRBV4-2	TRBJ2-1	few	15	TGTGCCAGCAGCCAAGATTGGAACAGGGACAATGAGCAGTTCTTC	CASSQDWNRDNEQFF
TRBD2	TRBV7-2	TRBJ2-7	few	17	TGTGCCAGCAGCTTACTGCCTAGCGGGAGTAGTCGGAACGAGCAGTACTTC	CASSLLPSGSSRNEQYF
.	TRBV30	TRBJ1-1	many	12	TGTGCCTGGAAAAGAGGGAACACTGAAGCTTTCTTT	CAWKRGNTEAFF
.	TRBV5-1	TRBJ1-4	once	16	TGCGCCAGCAGCTTGGTAGGGCCGGCAACTAATGAAAAACTGTTTTTT	CASSLVGPATNEKLFF
.	TRBV30	TRBJ2-1	many	13	TGTGCCTGGAGTGTAAGGTTAAGGGATGAGCAGTTCTTC	CAWSVRLRDEQFF
TRBD1	TRBV5-1	TRBJ1-5	few	15	TGCGCCAGCAGCTTAGGGGACAGGGATAATCCGCCCCAGCATTTT	CASSLGDRDNPPQHF